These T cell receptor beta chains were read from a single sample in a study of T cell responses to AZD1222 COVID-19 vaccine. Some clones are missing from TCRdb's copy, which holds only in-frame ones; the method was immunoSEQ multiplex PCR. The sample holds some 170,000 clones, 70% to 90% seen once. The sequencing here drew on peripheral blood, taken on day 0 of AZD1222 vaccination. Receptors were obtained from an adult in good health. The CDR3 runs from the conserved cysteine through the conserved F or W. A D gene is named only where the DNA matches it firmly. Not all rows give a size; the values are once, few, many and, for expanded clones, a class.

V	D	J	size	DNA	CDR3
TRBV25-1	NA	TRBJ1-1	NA	TGTGCCAGCAGTGAATGGGGTCAGGTAGACACTGAAGCTTTCTTT	CASSEWGQVDTEAFF
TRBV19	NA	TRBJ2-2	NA	TGTGCCAGTAGGGACCAGAACACCGGGGAGCTGTTTTTT	CASRDQNTGELFF
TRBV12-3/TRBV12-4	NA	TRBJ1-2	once	TGTGCCAGCAGTTTTCGGGGCTACACCTTC	CASSFRGYTF
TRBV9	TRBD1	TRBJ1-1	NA	TGTGCCAGCAGCGTAGCGCCAGGGGGGGACACTGAAGCTTTCTTT	CASSVAPGGDTEAFF
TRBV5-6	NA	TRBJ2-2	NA	TGTGCCAGCAGCTTGGGGTCCGGGGAGCTGTTTTTT	CASSLGSGELFF
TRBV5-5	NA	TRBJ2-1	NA	TGTGCCAGCAGCATAGGGCCCGGGGATGAGCAGTTCTTC	CASSIGPGDEQFF
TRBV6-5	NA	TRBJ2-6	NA	TGTGCCAGCATGCGGGCTGGGGCCAACGTCCTGACTTTC	CASMRAGANVLTF
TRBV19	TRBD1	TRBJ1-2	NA	TGTGCCAGTAGTATGGGTTTGGACAGGGTATCGATCGACGGCTACACCTTC	CASSMGLDRVSIDGYTF
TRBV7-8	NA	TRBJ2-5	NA	TGTGCCAGCAGTCCCGGGACTCCAGTTGGCCAGTACTTC	CASSPGTPVGQYF
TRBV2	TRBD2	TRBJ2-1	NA	TGTGCCAGCAGAGCACGGGGGGGGTCCTACAATGAGCAGTTCTTC	CASRARGGSYNEQFF
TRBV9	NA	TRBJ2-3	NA	TGTGCCAGCAGCGTAGTCCCAGGGGGCACAGATACGCAGTATTTT	CASSVVPGGTDTQYF
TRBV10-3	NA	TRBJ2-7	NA	TGTGCCATCAGCGCGGACGGTGGGGGCTACGAGCAGTACTTC	CAISADGGGYEQYF
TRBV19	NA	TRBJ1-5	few	TGTGCCAGTAGTGGAGGCAGTTATAGCAATCAGCCCCAGCATTTT	CASSGGSYSNQPQHF
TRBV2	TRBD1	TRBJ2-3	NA	TGTGCCAGCAGTGTGACAGGGGGCGAGACAGATACGCAGTATTTT	CASSVTGGETDTQYF
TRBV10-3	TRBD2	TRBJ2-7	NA	TGTGCCATCAGTCCGGGACTAGCGATTGAGCAGTACTTC	CAISPGLAIEQYF
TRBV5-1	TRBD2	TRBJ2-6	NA	TGCGCCAGCAGCTTCGGACTAGCGGGGGCTGGGGCCAACGTCCTGACTTTC	CASSFGLAGAGANVLTF
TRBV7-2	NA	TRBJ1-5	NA	TGTGCCAGCAGCTTAAGACGTAACAATCAGCCCCAGCATTTT	CASSLRRNNQPQHF
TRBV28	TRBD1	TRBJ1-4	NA	TGTGCCAGCAGTTCGGGACAGCCATATGAAAAACTGTTTTTT	CASSSGQPYEKLFF
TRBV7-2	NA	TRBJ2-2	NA	TGTGCCAGCAGCTTAGATCGGAGTTCCGGGGAGCTGTTTTTT	CASSLDRSSGELFF
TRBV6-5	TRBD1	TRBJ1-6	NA	TGTGCCAGCAGTTACTCTGGGACAGGGAATTCACCCCTCCACTTT	CASSYSGTGNSPLHF
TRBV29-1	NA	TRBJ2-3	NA	TGCAGCGGCGACAGTGGGATGGAGTTGCAGTATTTT	CSGDSGMELQYF
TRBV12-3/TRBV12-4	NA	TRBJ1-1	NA	TGTGCCAGCAGCTTAGCCAGTCATGAAGCTTTCTTT	CASSLASHEAFF
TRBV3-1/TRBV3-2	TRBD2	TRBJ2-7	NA	TGTGCCAGCAGCCTATCTAGCGGGAGTAAGCAGTACTTC	CASSLSSGSKQYF
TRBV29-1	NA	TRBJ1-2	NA	TGCAGCGTTGAAGGAGCCCAGGTGGGGGGCTACACCTTC	CSVEGAQVGGYTF
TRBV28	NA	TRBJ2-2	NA	TGTGCCAGCAGTTTAACGGTGTCAGGGAACACCGGGGAGCTGTTTTTT	CASSLTVSGNTGELFF
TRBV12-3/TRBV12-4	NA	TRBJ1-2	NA	TGTGCCAGCAGTAGACCCCCGGTGTATGGCTACACCTTC	CASSRPPVYGYTF
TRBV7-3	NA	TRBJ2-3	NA	TGTGCCAGCAGCTTAACGGGCAGGGACACAGATACGCAGTATTTT	CASSLTGRDTDTQYF
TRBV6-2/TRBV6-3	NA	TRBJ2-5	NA	TGTGCCAGCAGTTACTACCAGGGGTTTTCCCAAATGTGGGAGACCCAGTACTTC	CASSYYQGFSQMWETQYF
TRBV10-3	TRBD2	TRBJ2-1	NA	TGTGCCACCAACCCGGGGGGTAGCGCGGTCAATGAGCAGTTCTTC	CATNPGGSAVNEQFF
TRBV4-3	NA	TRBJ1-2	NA	TGCGCCAGCAGCGCTATGCTGGGGAACTATGGCTACACCTTC	CASSAMLGNYGYTF
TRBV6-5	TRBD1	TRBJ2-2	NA	TGTGCCAGCAGTTACGCCAGGACAGGGAACACCGGGGAGCTGTTTTTT	CASSYARTGNTGELFF
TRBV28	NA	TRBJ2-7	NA	TGTGCCAGCAGTTCTACCGGGAGACTCTACGAGCAGTACTTC	CASSSTGRLYEQYF
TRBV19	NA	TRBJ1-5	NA	TGTGCCAGTAGTACCGCCCCCGGGTCGGGAAACAATCAGCCCCAGCATTTT	CASSTAPGSGNNQPQHF
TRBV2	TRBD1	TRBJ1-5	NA	TGTGCCAGCTGGACAGGCTCTCTCAATCAGCCCCAGCATTTT	CASWTGSLNQPQHF
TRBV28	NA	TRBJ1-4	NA	TGTGCCAGCAGTCCCGGGGGGTTTGGGGAAAAACTGTTTTTT	CASSPGGFGEKLFF
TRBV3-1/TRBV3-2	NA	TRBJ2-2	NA	TGTGCCAGCAGCCCACTCAGGGGGAACACCGGGGAGCTGTTTTTT	CASSPLRGNTGELFF
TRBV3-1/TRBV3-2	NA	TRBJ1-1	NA	TGTGCCAGCAGCCACAAGGGAAGCGGGGGTGAAGCTTTCTTT	CASSHKGSGGEAFF
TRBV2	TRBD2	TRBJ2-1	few	TGTGCCAGCAGTGGACTAGCGGGAAACAATGAGCAGTTCTTC	CASSGLAGNNEQFF
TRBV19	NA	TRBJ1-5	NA	TGTGCCAGTAGTATCGGCAGGGGAAGCAATCAGCCCCAGCATTTT	CASSIGRGSNQPQHF
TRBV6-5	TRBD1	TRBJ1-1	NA	TGTGCCAGCAGTACGACAGGGGGGTTTACTGAAGCTTTCTTT	CASSTTGGFTEAFF
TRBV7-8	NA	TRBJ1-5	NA	TGTGCCAGCAGCTTAGCGCATCAGCCCCAGCATTTT	CASSLAHQPQHF
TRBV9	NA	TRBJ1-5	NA	TGTGCCAGCAGCCCCCGGGACAACAATCAGCCCCAGCATTTT	CASSPRDNNQPQHF
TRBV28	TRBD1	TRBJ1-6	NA	TGTGCCAGCAGTTTAGGGACAGGTTTTTCCTATAATTCACCCCTCCACTTT	CASSLGTGFSYNSPLHF
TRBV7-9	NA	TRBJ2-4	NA	TGTGCCAGCAGCTTAGCGGGGGGAAAGGCCAAAAACATTCAGTACTTC	CASSLAGGKAKNIQYF
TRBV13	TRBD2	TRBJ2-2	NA	TGTGCCAGCAGGGGCGGGAGGGCACCCGGGGAGCTGTTTTTT	CASRGGRAPGELFF
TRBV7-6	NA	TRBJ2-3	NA	TGTGCCAGCAGCTTAGTTGTGTTAGATACGCAGTATTTT	CASSLVVLDTQYF
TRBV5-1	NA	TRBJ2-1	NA	TGCGCCAGCAGAGACACAGGGACCCGCCAGTTCTTC	CASRDTGTRQFF
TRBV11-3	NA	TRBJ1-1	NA	TGTGCCAGCAGCTTACGTTTCGAGTTTGAAGCTTTCTTT	CASSLRFEFEAFF
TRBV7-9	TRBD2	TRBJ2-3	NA	TGTGCCAGCAGCTCGGGGACTAGCGGGGGGATCACAGATACGCAGTATTTT	CASSSGTSGGITDTQYF
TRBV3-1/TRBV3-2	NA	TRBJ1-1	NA	TGTGCCAGCAACCAAGTGGGGAGGAACACTGAAGCTTTCTTT	CASNQVGRNTEAFF
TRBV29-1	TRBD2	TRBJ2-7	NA	TGCAGCGCAGCTAGCGGATCGGGTGAGCAGTACTTC	CSAASGSGEQYF
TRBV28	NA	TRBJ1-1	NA	TGTGCCAGCAGAGAACCCGGGGGCGGCACTGAAGCTTTCTTT	CASREPGGGTEAFF
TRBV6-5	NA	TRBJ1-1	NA	TGTGCCAGCGGCCGAAAGGGCGTGAACACTGAAGCTTTCTTT	CASGRKGVNTEAFF